Here is one T cell receptor beta chain with its context. Its antigen is currently unknown. PCR was performed a second time for about 7 to 11 cycles using a sample-barcoded 5' primer and a J-beta primer mix. All cDNA molecules were each tagged by a template-switch adaptor with 12 random nucleotides. MiXCR, applied by TCRdb to the 5' RACE reads, yields one record per CDR3 protein. The repertoire holds 1.5 million to 2 million distinct CDR3 sequences, with 49% as singletons. The source of the sample is a study of blood T cells in healthy people across ages. Germline CDR1 SQVTM, CDR2 ANQGSEA. The CDR3 length is 10 residues. The V gene lost 6 bases and the J gene lost 0 bases, with 2 bases spanning the gap. Study results and caveats: Both naive CD4+ cell counts and diversity were greater in long-lived donors than in aged donors. Diversity of TCR beta per million T cells declined in a roughly linear way with age.

The V call is TRBV29-1, the J call TRBJ1-2; no clear D gene. The specimen sequenced was blood. This TCR was recovered from a woman aged 40 to 55 in good health. Here the CDR3 reads CSVTNYGYTF. CDR3 DNA sequence: TGCAGCGTAACTAACTATGGCTACACCTTC.